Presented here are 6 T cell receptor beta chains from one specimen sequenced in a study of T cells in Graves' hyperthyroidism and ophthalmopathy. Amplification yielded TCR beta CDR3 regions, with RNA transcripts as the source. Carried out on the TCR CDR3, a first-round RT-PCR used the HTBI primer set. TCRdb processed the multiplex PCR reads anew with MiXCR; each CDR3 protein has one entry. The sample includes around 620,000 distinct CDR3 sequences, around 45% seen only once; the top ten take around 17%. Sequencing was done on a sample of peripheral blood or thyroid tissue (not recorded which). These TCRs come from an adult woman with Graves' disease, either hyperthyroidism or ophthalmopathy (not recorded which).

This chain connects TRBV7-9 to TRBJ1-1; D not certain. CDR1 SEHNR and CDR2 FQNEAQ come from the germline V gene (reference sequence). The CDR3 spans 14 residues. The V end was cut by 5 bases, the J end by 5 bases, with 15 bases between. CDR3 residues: CASSHGAMGTEAFF. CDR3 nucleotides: TGTGCCAGCAGCCATGGAGCGATGGGGACTGAAGCTTTCTTT.

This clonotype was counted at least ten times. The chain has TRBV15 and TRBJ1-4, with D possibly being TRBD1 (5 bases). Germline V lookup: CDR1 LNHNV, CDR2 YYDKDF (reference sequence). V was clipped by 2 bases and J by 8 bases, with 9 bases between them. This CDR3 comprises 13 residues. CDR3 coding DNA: TGTGCCACCAGCAGACGACAGCTGGAAAAACTGTTTTTT. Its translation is CATSRRQLEKLFF. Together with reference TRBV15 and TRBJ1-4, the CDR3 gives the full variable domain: DAMVIQNPRYQVTQFGKPVTLSCSQTLNHNVMYWYQQKSSQAPKLLFHYYDKDFNNEADTPDNFQSRRPNTSFCFLDIRSPGLGDTAMYLCATSRRQLEKLFFGSGTQLSVL.

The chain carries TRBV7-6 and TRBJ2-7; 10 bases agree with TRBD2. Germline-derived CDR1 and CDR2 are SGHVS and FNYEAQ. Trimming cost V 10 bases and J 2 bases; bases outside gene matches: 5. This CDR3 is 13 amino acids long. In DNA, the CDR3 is TGTGCCACACTAGCGGGAACCCCCTACGAGCAGTACTTC. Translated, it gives CATLAGTPYEQYF.

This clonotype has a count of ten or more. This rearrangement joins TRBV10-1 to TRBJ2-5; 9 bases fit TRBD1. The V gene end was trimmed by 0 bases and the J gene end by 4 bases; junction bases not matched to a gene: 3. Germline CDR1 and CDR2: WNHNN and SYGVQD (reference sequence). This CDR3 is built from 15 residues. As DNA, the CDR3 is TGCGCCAGCAGTGAGTCCGAGGACAGGGGAGAGACCCAGTACTTC. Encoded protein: CASSESEDRGETQYF.

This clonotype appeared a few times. Written as DNA, the CDR3 is TGCAGCGTTCTGGGAGGGCCCTTATACACTGAAGCTTTCTTT. This sequence encodes CSVLGGPLYTEAFF. V is TRBV29-1 and J is TRBJ1-1; no firm D call. CDR1 is SQVTM, CDR2 ANQGSEA, per germline. Trimming pared 5 bases from V and 3 bases from J, leaving 16 bases between. The CDR3 runs 14 residues. Variable domain in full (rest from reference TRBV29-1 and TRBJ1-1): SAVISQKPSRDICQRGTSLTIQCQVDSQVTMMFWYRQQPGQSLTLIATANQGSEATYESGFVIDKFPISRPNLTFSTLTVSNMSPEDSSIYLCSVLGGPLYTEAFFGQGTRLTVV.

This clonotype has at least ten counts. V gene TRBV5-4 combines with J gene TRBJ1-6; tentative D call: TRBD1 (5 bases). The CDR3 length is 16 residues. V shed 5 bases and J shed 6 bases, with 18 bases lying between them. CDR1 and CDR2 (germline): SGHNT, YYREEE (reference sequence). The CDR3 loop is CASRLIEGVFNSPLHF. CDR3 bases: TGTGCCAGCAGGTTAATCGAAGGGGTTTTTAATTCACCCCTCCACTTT.